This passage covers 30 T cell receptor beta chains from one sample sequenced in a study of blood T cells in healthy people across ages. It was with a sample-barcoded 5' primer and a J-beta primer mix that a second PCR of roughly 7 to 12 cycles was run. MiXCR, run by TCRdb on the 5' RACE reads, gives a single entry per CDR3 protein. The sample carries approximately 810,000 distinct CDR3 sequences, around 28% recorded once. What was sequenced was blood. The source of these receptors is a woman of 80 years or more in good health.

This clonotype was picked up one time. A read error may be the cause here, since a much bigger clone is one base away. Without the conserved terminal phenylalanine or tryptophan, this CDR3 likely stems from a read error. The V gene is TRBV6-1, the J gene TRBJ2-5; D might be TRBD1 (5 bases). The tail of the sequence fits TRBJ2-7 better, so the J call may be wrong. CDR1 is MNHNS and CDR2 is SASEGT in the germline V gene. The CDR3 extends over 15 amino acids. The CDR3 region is CASRTLGVPKGEQYY. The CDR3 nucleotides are TGTGCCAGCAGGACTCTAGGGGTTCCCAAGGGCGAGCAGTACTAC.

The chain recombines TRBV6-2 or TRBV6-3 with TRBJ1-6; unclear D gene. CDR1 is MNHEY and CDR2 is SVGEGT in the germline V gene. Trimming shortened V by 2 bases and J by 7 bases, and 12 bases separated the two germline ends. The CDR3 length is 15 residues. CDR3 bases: TGTGCCAGCAGTTACCTCGGGAGAGGAAATTCACCCCTCCACTTT. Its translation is CASSYLGRGNSPLHF.

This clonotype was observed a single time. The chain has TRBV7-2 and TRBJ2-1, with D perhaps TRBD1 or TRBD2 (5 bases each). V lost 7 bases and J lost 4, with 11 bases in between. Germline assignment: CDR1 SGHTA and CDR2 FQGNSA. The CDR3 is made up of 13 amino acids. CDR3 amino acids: CASTVGTYNEQFF. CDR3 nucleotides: TGTGCCAGCACCGTGGGGACGTACAATGAGCAGTTCTTC.

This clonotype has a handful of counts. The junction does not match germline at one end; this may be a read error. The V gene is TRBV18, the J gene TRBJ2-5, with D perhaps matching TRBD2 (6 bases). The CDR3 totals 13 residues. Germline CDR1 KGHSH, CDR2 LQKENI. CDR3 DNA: TGTGCCAGCGGCGGGGATGCACAAGAGACCCTGTACTTC. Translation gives CASGGDAQETLYF.

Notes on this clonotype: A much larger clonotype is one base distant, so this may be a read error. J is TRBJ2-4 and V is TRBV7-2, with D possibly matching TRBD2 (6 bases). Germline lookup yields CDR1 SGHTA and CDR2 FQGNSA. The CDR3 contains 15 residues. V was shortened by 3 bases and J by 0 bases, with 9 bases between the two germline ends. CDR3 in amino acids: CASSFDGRAKNIQYF. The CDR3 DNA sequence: TGTGCCAGCAGCTTCGACGGGAGAGCCAAAAACATTCAGTACTTC.

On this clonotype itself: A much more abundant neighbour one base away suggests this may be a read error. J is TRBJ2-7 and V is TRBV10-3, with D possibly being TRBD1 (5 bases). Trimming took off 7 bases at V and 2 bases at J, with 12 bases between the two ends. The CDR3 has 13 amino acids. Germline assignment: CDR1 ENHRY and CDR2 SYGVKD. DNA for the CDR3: TGTGCCATCAAGATGGGGCAAACCTACGAGCAGTACTTC. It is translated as CAIKMGQTYEQYF.

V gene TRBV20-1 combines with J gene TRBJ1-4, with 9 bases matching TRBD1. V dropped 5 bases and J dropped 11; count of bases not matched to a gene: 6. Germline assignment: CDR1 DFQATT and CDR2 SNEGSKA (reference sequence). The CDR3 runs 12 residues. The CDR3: CSAWDREDKLFF. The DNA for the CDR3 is TGCAGTGCTTGGGACAGGGAGGACAAACTGTTTTTT.

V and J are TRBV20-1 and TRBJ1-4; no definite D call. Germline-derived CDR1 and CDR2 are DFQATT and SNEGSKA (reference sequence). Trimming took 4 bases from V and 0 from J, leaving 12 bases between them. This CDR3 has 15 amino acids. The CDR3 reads CSAKRTAATNEKLFF. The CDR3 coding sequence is TGCAGTGCTAAACGGACGGCTGCAACTAATGAAAAACTGTTTTTT.

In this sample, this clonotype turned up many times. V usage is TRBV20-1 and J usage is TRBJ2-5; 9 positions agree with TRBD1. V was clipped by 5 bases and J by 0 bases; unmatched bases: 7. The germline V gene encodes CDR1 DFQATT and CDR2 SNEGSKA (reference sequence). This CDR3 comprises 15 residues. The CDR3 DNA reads TGCAGTGCTGAGGGGGACAGGGAGTACCAAGAGACCCAGTACTTC. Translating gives CSAEGDREYQETQYF.

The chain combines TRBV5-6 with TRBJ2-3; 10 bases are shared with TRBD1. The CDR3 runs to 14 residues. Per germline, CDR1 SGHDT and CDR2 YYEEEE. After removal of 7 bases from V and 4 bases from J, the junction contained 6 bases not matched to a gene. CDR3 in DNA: TGTGCCAGCCTGGGGACAGGGGTGCCAGATACGCAGTATTTT. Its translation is CASLGTGVPDTQYF.

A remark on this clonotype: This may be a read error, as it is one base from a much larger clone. The CDR3 here is CASRGTGRGTDTRYF. CDR3 coding DNA: TGTGCCAGCAGAGGGACAGGGCGGGGTACAGATACGCGGTATTTT. V gene TRBV6-2 or TRBV6-3 combines with J gene TRBJ2-3; TRBD1 aligns across 9 bases. This CDR3 comprises 15 residues. Germline CDR1 and CDR2: MNHEY and SVGEGT.

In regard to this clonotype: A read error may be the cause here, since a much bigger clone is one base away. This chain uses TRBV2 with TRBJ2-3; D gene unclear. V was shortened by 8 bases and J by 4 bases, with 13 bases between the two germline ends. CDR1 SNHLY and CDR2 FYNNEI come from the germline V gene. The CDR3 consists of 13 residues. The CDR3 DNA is TGTGCCAGCGGGGAAGGGTTCGCAGATACGCAGTATTTT. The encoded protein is CASGEGFADTQYF.

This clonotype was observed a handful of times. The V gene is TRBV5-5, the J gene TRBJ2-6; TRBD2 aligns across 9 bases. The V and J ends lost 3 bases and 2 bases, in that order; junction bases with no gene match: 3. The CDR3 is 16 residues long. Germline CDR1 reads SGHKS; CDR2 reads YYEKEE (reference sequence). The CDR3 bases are TGTGCCAGCAGCTGGGCGGGAGGGACTGGGGCCAACGTCCTGACTTTC. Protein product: CASSWAGGTGANVLTF.

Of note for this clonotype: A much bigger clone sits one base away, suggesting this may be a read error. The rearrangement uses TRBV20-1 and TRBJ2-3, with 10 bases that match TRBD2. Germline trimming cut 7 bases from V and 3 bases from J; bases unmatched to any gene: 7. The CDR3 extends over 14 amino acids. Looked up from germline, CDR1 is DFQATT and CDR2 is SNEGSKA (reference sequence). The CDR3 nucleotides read TGCAGTGTTCCCCGTAGCGGGGGGACAGATACGCAGTATTTT. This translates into CSVPRSGGTDTQYF.

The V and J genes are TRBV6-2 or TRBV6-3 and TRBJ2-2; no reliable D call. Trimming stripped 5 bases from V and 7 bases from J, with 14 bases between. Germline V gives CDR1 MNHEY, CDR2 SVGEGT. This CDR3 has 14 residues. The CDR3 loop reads CASSLSLGVGELFF. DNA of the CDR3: TGTGCCAGCAGTCTAAGCCTAGGTGTCGGGGAGCTGTTTTTT.

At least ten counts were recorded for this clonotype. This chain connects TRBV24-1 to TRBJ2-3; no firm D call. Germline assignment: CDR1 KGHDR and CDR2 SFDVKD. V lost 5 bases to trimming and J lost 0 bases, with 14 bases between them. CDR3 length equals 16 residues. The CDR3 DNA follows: TGTGCCACCAGTGGTCCCGGAGTCCCTAGCACAGATACGCAGTATTTT. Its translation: CATSGPGVPSTDTQYF.

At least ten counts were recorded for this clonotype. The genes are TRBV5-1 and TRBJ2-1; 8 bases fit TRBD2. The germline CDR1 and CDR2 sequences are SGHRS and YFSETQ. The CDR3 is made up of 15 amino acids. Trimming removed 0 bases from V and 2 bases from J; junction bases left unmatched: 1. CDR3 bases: TGCGCCAGCAGCTTGGAGCGGGGGACCTACAATGAGCAGTTCTTC. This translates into CASSLERGTYNEQFF.

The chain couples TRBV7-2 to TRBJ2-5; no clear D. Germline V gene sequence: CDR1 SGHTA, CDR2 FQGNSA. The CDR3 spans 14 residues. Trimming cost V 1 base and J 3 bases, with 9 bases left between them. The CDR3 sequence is CASSLVWGKETQYF. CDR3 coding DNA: TGTGCCAGCAGCTTAGTTTGGGGTAAAGAGACCCAGTACTTC. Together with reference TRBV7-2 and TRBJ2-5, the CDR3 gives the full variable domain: GAGVSQSPSNKVTEKGKDVELRCDPISGHTALYWYRQSLGQGLEFLIYFQGNSAPDKSGLPSDRFSAERTGGSVSTLTIQRTQQEDSAVYLCASSLVWGKETQYFGPGTRLLVL.

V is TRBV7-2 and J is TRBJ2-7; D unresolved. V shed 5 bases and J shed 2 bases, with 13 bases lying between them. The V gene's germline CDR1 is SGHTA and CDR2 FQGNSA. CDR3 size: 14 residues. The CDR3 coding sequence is TGTGCCAGCAGCGCGCGACTCGTAACCTACGAGCAGTACTTC. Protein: CASSARLVTYEQYF. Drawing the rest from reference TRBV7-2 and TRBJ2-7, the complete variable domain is GAGVSQSPSNKVTEKGKDVELRCDPISGHTALYWYRQSLGQGLEFLIYFQGNSAPDKSGLPSDRFSAERTGGSVSTLTIQRTQQEDSAVYLCASSARLVTYEQYFGPGTRLTVT.

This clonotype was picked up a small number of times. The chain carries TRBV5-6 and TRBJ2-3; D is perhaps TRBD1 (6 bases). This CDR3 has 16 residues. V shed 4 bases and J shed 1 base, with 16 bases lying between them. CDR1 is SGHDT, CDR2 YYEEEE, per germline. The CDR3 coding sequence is TGTGCCAGCAGCCCTTCCAGGGGATTTGGCACAGATACGCAGTATTTT. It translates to CASSPSRGFGTDTQYF.

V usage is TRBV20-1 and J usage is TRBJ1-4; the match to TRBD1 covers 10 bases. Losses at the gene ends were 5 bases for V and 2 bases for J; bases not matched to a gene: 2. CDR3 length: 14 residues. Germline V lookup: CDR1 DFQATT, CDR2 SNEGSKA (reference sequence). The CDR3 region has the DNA TGCAGTGCTCAGACAGGGGGCACTAATGAAAAACTGTTTTTT. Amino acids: CSAQTGGTNEKLFF.

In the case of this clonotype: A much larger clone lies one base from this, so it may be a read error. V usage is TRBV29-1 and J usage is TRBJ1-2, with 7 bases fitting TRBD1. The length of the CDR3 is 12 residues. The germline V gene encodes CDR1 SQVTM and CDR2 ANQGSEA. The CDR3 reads CSGEDTGVGYTF. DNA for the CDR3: TGCAGCGGTGAAGACACAGGGGTGGGCTACACCTTC. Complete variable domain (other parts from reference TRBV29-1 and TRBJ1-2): SAVISQKPSRDICQRGTSLTIQCQVDSQVTMMFWYRQQPGQSLTLIATANQGSEATYESGFVIDKFPISRPNLTFSTLTVSNMSPEDSSIYLCSGEDTGVGYTFGSGTRLTVV.

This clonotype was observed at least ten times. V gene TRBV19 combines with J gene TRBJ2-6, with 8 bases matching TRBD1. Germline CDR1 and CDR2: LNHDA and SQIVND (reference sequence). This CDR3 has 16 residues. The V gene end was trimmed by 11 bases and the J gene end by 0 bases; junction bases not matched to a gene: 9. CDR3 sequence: CAVRAGGGSGANVLTF. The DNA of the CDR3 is TGTGCCGTCCGGGCAGGGGGCGGCTCTGGGGCCAACGTCCTGACTTTC. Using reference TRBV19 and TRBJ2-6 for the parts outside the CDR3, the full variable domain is DGGITQSPKYLFRKEGQNVTLSCEQNLNHDAMYWYRQDPGQGLRLIYYSQIVNDFQKGDIAEGYSVSREKKESFPLTVTSAQKNPTAFYLCAVRAGGGSGANVLTFGAGSRLTVL.

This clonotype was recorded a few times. As DNA, the CDR3 is TGTGCCAGCAGCTCACTAGGGGACACTGAAGCTTTCTTT. Protein sequence: CASSSLGDTEAFF. The chain employs TRBV7-6 and TRBJ1-1; maybe TRBD1 (5 bases). The germline V gene encodes CDR1 SGHVS and CDR2 FNYEAQ. V dropped 4 bases and J dropped 3 bases, with 9 bases sitting between them. This CDR3 is built from 13 residues.

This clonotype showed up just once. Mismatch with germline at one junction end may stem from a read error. The CDR3, as DNA: TGCGCCAGTCGAGGACAGAAGAACGCCGGGGAGCTGTTTTTT. Protein sequence: CASRGQKNAGELFF. The gene calls are TRBV10-1 and TRBJ2-2; possible D gene TRBD1, 6 bases. Per the germline V gene, CDR1 is WNHNN and CDR2 is SYGVQD (reference sequence). CDR3 length: 14 residues.

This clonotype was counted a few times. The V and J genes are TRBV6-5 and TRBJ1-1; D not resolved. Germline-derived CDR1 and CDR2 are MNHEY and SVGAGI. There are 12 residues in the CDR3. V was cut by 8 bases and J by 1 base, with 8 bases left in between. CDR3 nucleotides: TGTGCCAGCGTTAAGGAGAACACTGAAGCTTTCTTT. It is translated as CASVKENTEAFF.

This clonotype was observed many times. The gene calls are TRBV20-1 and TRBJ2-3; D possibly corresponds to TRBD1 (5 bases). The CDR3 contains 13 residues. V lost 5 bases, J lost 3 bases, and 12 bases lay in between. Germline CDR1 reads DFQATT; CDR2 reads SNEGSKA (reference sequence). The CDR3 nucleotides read TGCAGTGCTGTGGACACACGGACAGATACGCAGTATTTT. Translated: CSAVDTRTDTQYF.

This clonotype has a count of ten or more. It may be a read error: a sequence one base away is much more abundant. CDR3: CSVKTSGAYNEQYF. The CDR3, as DNA: TGCAGCGTGAAGACTAGCGGGGCGTACAATGAGCAGTACTTC. The rearrangement links TRBV29-1 to TRBJ2-1, with 11 nucleotides matching TRBD2. The last part of the DNA fits TRBJ2-7 better; the J call may be wrong. The CDR3 contains 14 residues. CDR1 and CDR2 (germline): SQVTM, ANQGSEA.

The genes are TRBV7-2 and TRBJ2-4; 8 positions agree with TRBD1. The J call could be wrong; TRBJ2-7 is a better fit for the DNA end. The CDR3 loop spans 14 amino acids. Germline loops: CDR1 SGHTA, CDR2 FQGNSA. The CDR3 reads CASSPGQGTDEQYF. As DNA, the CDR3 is TGTGCCAGCAGCCCCGGACAGGGTACCGACGAGCAGTACTTC.

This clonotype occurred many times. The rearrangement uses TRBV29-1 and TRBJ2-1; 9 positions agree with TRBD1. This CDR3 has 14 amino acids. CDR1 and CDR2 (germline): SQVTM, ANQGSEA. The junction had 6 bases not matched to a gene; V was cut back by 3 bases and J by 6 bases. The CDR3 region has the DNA TGCAGCGTTGATACAGGGGGCGTGAGCAATGAGCAGTTCTTC. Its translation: CSVDTGGVSNEQFF.